This T cell receptor (beta chain) appears in the sequencing data of a study of CD8 T cells in Susac syndrome. Reverse transcription of about 0.45 to 1 ug RNA used random hexamers. TCRdb reprocessed the immunoSEQ multiplex PCR reads via MiXCR and lists one record per CDR3 protein. The sample lists about 300,000 distinct CDR3 sequences, over 75% occurring once. The source is a human donor with multiple sclerosis. Sample: CD8+ T cells from PBMCs.

The DNA of the CDR3 is TGTGCCAGCAGACCGCCAGGGGTTGGGGCCAACGTCCTGACTTTC. Amino acids: CASRPPGVGANVLTF. The chain recombines TRBV12-3 or TRBV12-4 with TRBJ2-6, with D possibly matching TRBD1 (6 bases). There are 15 residues in the CDR3. Trimming took off 6 bases at V and 3 bases at J, with 12 bases between the two ends.